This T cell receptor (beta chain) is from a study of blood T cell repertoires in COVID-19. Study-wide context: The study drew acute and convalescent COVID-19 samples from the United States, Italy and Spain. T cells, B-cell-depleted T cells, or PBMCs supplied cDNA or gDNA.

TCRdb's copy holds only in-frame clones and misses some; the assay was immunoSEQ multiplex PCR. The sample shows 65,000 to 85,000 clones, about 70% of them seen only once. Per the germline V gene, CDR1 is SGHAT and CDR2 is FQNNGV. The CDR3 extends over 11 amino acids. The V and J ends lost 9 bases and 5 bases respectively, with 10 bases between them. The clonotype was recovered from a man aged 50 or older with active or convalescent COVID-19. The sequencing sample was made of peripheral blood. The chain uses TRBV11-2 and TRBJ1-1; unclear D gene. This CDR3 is CASSLWTEAFF. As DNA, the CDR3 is TGTGCCAGTTCCCTATGGACTGAAGCTTTCTTT.